This paragraph reports one T cell receptor (beta chain). The antigen is unknown. This specimen belongs to a study of OX40 agonist ivuxolimab in advanced cancers. Study as a whole: The drug used for patients, ivuxolimab, was an agonistic anti-OX40 (CD134) antibody. In three patients, partial responses were observed, one with hepatocellular carcinoma and two with cutaneous melanoma.

Overall study findings and caveats: Also present in some nonresponders was a low level of normalized T-cell clonal expansion.

Using immunoSEQ multiplex PCR, the repertoire was profiled, and TCRdb retains in-frame clones only, with some absent. The sample records about 35,000 clones, approximately 80% being singletons. Baseline was the first blood sampling point, followed by cycle 4 day 1 and cycle 7 day 1. The sequences come from CD4+ or CD8+ T cells sorted from blood, collected in a trial of the OX40 agonist ivuxolimab. This receptor was taken from an adult with an advanced solid tumor such as melanoma, head and neck, liver or kidney cancer.

This chain's CDR3 is CASSLKMNTEAFF. Written as DNA, the CDR3 is TGTGCCAGCAGTCTTAAGATGAACACTGAAGCTTTCTTT. The chain combines TRBV27 with TRBJ1-1; D is unresolved. The CDR3 runs to 13 residues. Between the trimmed V and J ends, which lost 5 bases and 0 bases, there was a span of 7 bases. The germline V gene has CDR1 MNHEY and CDR2 SMNVEV (reference sequence).